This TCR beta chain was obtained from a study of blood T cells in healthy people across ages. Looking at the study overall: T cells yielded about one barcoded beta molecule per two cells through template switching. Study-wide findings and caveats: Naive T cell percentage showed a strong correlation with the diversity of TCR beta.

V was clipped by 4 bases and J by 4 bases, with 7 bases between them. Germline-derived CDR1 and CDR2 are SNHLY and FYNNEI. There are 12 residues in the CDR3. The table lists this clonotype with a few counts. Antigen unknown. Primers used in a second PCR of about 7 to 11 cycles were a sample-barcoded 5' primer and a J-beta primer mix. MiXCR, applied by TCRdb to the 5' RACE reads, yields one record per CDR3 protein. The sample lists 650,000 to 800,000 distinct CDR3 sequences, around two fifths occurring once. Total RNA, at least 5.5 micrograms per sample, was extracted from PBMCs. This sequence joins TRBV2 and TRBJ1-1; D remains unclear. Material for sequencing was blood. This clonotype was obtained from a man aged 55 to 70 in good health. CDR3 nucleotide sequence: TGTGCCAGCAGTGGAAGGGTCACTGAAGCTTTCTTT. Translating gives CASSGRVTEAFF.